This T cell receptor (beta chain) originates from a study of blood T cell repertoires in COVID-19. Across the whole study: From the United States, Italy and Spain came samples of acute and convalescent COVID-19. T cells, B-cell-depleted T cells, or PBMCs supplied cDNA or gDNA.

Those enrolled in Seattle joined during active infection and were followed longitudinally afterward. In the original analysis: Researchers report that nucleated cell counts were estimated from reference gene primer amplification. Only in-frame clones appear in the TCRdb table, and some are missing; sequencing was by immunoSEQ multiplex PCR. From that table come the V and J calls and clone size; the DNA was used to work out D and trimming. The data hold under 50,000 clones, with approximately 95% observed a single time. With V trimmed by 5 bases and J by 4 bases, 7 bases remained unmatched. The CDR3 covers 14 residues. CDR1 and CDR2 from the germline V gene are MNHEY and SVGAGI.

The specimen was peripheral blood. This TCR was sampled from a man in his 60s with COVID-19, enrolled during active disease. The chain employs TRBV6-5 and TRBJ1-2; 7 nucleotides align to TRBD1. DNA for the CDR3: TGTGCCAGCAGTCATGACAGGGCCGGCTATGGCTACACCTTC. It encodes CASSHDRAGYGYTF.